These 9 T cell receptor beta chains originate from one sample sequenced in a study of glioma-infiltrating T cells after dendritic cell vaccination. Produced via immunoSEQ multiplex PCR; TCRdb's table is partial and in-frame only. The table lists about 76,000 clones, roughly 84% of them singletons. Time point reported: after dendritic cell vaccination, including at tumor progression/relapse. The source was blood, collected after dendritic cell vaccination. All receptors derive from a human donor with glioblastoma.

This chain connects TRBV29-1 to TRBJ2-7; D perhaps matches TRBD1 (6 bases). The V and J ends lost 4 bases and 4 bases respectively, with 14 bases between them. The germline gives CDR1 SQVTM, CDR2 ANQGSEA. The CDR3 consists of 13 residues. This CDR3 reads CSVGDKRGYEQYF. The CDR3 DNA follows: TGCAGCGTTGGGGACAAAAGGGGATACGAGCAGTACTTC.

The genes are TRBV15 and TRBJ2-1, with D perhaps TRBD2 (5 bases). The CDR3 contains 14 residues. The V gene's germline CDR1 is LNHNV and CDR2 YYDKDF (reference sequence). Trimming removed 1 base at V and 5 bases at J, with 9 bases between. CDR3 nucleotides: TGTGCCACCAGCAGAGGAACGGGGAACAATGAGCAGTTCTTC. This translates into CATSRGTGNNEQFF. Full variable domain (rest looked up from reference TRBV15 and TRBJ2-1): DAMVIQNPRYQVTQFGKPVTLSCSQTLNHNVMYWYQQKSSQAPKLLFHYYDKDFNNEADTPDNFQSRRPNTSFCFLDIRSPGLGDTAMYLCATSRGTGNNEQFFGPGTRLTVL.

CDR3 sequence: CASSLGLAYEQYF. DNA of the CDR3: TGTGCCAGCAGCCTGGGACTAGCCTACGAGCAGTACTTC. V usage is TRBV7-2 and J usage is TRBJ2-7, with TRBD2 matching over 8 bases. Germline CDR1 SGHTA, CDR2 FQGNSA. With 5 bases clipped from V and 2 bases from J, the junction kept 2 bases outside the gene matches. CDR3 size: 13 residues.

V is TRBV10-3 and J is TRBJ1-2, with 7 bases that match TRBD1. V was pared by 10 bases and J by 0 bases, with 11 bases of the junction left unmatched. The CDR3 is made up of 15 amino acids. CDR1 ENHRY and CDR2 SYGVKD come from the germline V gene. As DNA, the CDR3 is TGTGCCACAACAGGGGACCTCACCTCTAACTATGGCTACACCTTC. Amino acids: CATTGDLTSNYGYTF.

V usage is TRBV11-3 and J usage is TRBJ1-2; 11 bases agree with TRBD1. The trim removed 3 bases at V and 7 bases at J, leaving 4 bases unmatched. The CDR3 totals 14 residues. Germline CDR1 SGHNT, CDR2 YENEEA. The CDR3 reads CASSFGQGARGYTF. The DNA of the CDR3 is TGTGCCAGCAGCTTTGGACAGGGGGCACGTGGCTACACCTTC.

V is TRBV4-2 and J is TRBJ1-6, with TRBD1 matching 7 bases. The CDR3 runs 15 residues. Germline-derived CDR1 and CDR2 are LGHNA and YNFKEQ. J gave up 10 bases and V 3 bases, and 9 bases lay outside the gene matches. The CDR3 sequence is CASSQETGKGSPLHF. For the CDR3, the DNA is TGTGCCAGCAGCCAGGAGACAGGGAAAGGCTCACCCCTCCACTTT.

The chain uses TRBV15 and TRBJ2-5, with 7 bases identical to TRBD1. The CDR3 extends over 15 amino acids. From germline, CDR1 is LNHNV and CDR2 YYDKDF (reference sequence). V was clipped by 1 base and J by 4 bases; unmatched bases: 6. The CDR3 sequence: CATSRGRAGGETQYF. DNA of the CDR3: TGTGCCACCAGCAGAGGGCGGGCAGGGGGAGAGACCCAGTACTTC.

This chain uses TRBV27 with TRBJ2-5, with 10 bases aligning to TRBD1. The CDR3 consists of 15 residues. Per the germline V gene, CDR1 is MNHEY and CDR2 is SMNVEV (reference sequence). J was trimmed by 5 bases and V by 5 bases; bases with no gene match: 8. Here the CDR3 DNA reads TGTGCCAGCAGTCCCGGGACAGGGGTTCGGGAGACCCAGTACTTC. It specifies CASSPGTGVRETQYF.

This clone has more than one count but fewer than ten. V is TRBV5-1 and J is TRBJ2-2; TRBD1 is a possible D gene (6 bases). The V and J ends lost 4 bases and 4 bases respectively, with 14 bases between them. The length of the CDR3 is 15 residues. From germline, CDR1 is SGHRS and CDR2 YFSETQ. CDR3 sequence: CASSRGDTITGELFF. As DNA, the CDR3 is TGCGCCAGCAGCCGAGGGGACACCATCACCGGGGAGCTGTTTTTT.